This entry is about one T cell receptor beta chain. The antigen remains unidentified. When sampled, the donors appeared nominally healthy, though they likely had unrecorded immune exposures. In the PCR, 60 Vbeta and 13 Jbeta primers were used. Some clones are missing from TCRdb's copy, which holds only in-frame ones; the method was immunoSEQ multiplex PCR. The table includes over 90,000 clones, roughly 70% detected once. This sample was included in a study of cytomegalovirus exposure and HLA in healthy donors. Findings and limits, study-wide: A later analysis reportedly found fewer N-insertions in an Asian-associated ancestry cluster than the roughly 670-donor mean. Among the CMV-associated chains, three were confirmed in vitro as specific for CMV antigens. Beyond CMV serostatus, there was no information to go on about immune exposure.

Germline V gene data show CDR1 as MNHEY and CDR2 as SMNVEV (reference sequence). V lost 5 bases and J lost 10; bases outside the gene matches: 14. The CDR3 length is 17 residues. Sequencing input: PBMCs. The chain combines TRBV27 with TRBJ2-1, with 13 bases aligning to TRBD2. The TCR sequence derives from a woman in her fifties or sixties in good health and CMV-seronegative. The CDR3 region is CASSGLGTSGGESEQFF. The CDR3 DNA reads as TGTGCCAGCAGTGGACTCGGAACTAGCGGGGGGGAAAGCGAGCAGTTCTTC.